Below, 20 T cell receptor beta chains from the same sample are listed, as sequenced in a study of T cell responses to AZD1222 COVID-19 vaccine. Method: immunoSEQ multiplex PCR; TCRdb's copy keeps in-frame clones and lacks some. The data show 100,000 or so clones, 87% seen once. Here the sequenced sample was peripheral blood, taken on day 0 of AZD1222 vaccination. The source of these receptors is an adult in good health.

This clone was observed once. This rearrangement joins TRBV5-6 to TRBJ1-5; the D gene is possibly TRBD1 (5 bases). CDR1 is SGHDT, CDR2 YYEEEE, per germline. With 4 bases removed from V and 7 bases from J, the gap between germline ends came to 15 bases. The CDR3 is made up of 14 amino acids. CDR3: CASSEAGREQPQHF. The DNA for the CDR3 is TGTGCCAGCAGCGAGGCAGGGAGGGAACAGCCCCAGCATTTT.

The DNA for the CDR3 is TGTGCCAGCAGTTACTACCCCCGGGGGGGGCCGGACACCGGGGAGCTGTTTTTT. It specifies CASSYYPRGGPDTGELFF. The rearrangement uses TRBV6-2 or TRBV6-3 and TRBJ2-2; 8 bases map to TRBD2. V lost 1 base to trimming and J lost 3 bases; unmatched junction nucleotides: 10. The germline V gene encodes CDR1 MNHEY and CDR2 SVGEGT. CDR3 length equals 18 residues.

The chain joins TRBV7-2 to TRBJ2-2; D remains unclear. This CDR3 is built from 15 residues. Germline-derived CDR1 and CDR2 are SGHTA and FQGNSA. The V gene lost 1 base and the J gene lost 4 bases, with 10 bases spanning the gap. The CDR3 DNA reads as TGTGCCAGCAGCTTAGTCCAGTTACGCACCGGGGAGCTGTTTTTT. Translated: CASSLVQLRTGELFF.

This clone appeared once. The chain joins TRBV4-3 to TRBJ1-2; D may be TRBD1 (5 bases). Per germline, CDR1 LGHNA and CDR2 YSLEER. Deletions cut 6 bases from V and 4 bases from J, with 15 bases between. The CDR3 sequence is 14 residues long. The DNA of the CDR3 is TGCGCCAGCAGGGGGCAGGGCCGGAGCTATGGCTACACCTTC. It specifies CASRGQGRSYGYTF.

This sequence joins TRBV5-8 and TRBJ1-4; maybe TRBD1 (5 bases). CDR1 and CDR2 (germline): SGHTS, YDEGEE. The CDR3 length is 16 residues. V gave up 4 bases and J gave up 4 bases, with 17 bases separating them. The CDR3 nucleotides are TGTGCCAGCAGCCCCGGGACTCGTGGGAGTAATGAAAAACTGTTTTTT. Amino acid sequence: CASSPGTRGSNEKLFF.

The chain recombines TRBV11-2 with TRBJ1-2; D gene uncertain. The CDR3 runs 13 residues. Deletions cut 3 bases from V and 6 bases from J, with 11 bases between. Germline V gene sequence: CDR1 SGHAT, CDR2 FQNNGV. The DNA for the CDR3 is TGTGCCAGCAGCTTTACCTGGACGGATGGCTACACCTTC. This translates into CASSFTWTDGYTF. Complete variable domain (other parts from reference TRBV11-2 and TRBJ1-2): EAGVAQSPRYKIIEKRQSVAFWCNPISGHATLYWYQQILGQGPKLLIQFQNNGVVDDSQLPKDRFSAERLKGVDSTLKIQPAKLEDSAVYLCASSFTWTDGYTFGSGTRLTVV.

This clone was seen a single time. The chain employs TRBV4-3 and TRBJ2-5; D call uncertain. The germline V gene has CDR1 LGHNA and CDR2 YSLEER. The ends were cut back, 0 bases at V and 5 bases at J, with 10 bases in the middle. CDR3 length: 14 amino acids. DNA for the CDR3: TGCGCCAGCAGCCAAGATTTGGTCCGGGAGACCCAGTACTTC. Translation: CASSQDLVRETQYF.

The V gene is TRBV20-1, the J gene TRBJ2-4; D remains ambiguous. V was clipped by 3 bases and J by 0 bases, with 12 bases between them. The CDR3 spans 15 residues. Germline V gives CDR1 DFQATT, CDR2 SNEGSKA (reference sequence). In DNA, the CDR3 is TGCAGTGCTAGTACCTACCAGCTAGCCAAAAACATTCAGTACTTC. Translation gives CSASTYQLAKNIQYF.

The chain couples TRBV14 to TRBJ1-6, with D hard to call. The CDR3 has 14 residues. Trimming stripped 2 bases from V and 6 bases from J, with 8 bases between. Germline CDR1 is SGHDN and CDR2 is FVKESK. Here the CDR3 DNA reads TGTGCCAGCAGCCAAATGTATAGTAATTCACCCCTCCACTTT. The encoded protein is CASSQMYSNSPLHF.

The CDR3 spells CASTGSGGLYEQYF. DNA of the CDR3: TGTGCCAGCACAGGGTCAGGGGGCCTTTACGAGCAGTACTTC. The rearrangement joins TRBV2 to TRBJ2-7, with 8 bases aligning to TRBD1. Germline CDR1 is SNHLY and CDR2 is FYNNEI. The CDR3 loop spans 14 amino acids. V was clipped by 7 bases and J by 4 bases; unmatched bases: 9.

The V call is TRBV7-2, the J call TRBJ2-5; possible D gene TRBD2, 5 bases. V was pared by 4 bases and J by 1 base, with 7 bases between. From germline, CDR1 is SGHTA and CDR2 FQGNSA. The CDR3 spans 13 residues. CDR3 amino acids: CASSSSPQETQYF. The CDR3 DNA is TGTGCCAGCAGCTCTAGCCCCCAAGAGACCCAGTACTTC.

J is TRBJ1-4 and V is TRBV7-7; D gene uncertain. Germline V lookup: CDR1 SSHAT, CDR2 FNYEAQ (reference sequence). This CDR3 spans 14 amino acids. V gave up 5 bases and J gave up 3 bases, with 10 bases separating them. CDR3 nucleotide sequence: TGTGCCAGCAGCGAATCGGGAGCTAATGAAAAACTGTTTTTT. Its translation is CASSESGANEKLFF.

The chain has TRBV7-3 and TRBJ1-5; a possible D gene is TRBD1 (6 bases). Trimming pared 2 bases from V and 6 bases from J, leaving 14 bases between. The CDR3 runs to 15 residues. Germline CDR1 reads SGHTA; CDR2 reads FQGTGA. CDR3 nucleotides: TGTGCCAGCAGCTTATCGGGGGGCGCGGGTCAGCCCCAGCATTTT. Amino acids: CASSLSGGAGQPQHF.

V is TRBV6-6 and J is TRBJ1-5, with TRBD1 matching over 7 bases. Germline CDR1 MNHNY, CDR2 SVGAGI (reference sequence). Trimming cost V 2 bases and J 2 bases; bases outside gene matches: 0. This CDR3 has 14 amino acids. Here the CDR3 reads CASSYGQGNQPQHF. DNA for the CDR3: TGTGCCAGCAGTTACGGACAGGGCAATCAGCCCCAGCATTTT.

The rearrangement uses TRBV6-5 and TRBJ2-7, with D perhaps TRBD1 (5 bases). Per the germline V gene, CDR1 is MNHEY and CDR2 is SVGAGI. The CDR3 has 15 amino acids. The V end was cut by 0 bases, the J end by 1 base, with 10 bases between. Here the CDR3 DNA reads TGTGCCAGCAGTTACTCAGGGGTGCGATCCTACGAGCAGTACTTC. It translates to CASSYSGVRSYEQYF.

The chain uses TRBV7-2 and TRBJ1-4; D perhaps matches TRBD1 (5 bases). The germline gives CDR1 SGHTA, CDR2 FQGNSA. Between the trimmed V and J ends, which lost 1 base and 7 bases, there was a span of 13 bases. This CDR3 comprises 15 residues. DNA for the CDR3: TGTGCCAGCAGCTTAGTCGGGGGACGGGGTGAAAAACTGTTTTTT. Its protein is CASSLVGGRGEKLFF.

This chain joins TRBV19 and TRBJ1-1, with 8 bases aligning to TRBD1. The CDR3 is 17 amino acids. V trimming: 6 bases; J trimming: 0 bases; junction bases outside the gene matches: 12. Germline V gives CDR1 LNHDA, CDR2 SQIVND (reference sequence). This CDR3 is CASSTPNRGWLNTEAFF. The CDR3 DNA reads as TGTGCCAGTAGCACACCAAACAGGGGGTGGCTGAACACTGAAGCTTTCTTT.

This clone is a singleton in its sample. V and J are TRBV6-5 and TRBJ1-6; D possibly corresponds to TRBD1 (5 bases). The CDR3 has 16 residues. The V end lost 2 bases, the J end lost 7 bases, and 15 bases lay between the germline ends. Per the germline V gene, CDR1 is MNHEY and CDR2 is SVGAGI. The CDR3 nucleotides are TGTGCCAGCAGTTACCCTCCGGGACGGCGAAATTCACCCCTCCACTTT. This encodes CASSYPPGRRNSPLHF.

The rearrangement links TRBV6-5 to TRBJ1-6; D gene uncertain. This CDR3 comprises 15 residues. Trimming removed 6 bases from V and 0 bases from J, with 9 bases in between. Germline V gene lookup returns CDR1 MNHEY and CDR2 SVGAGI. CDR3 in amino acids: CASRGSSSYNSPLHF. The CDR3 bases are TGTGCCAGCAGGGGGTCGAGCTCCTATAATTCACCCCTCCACTTT.

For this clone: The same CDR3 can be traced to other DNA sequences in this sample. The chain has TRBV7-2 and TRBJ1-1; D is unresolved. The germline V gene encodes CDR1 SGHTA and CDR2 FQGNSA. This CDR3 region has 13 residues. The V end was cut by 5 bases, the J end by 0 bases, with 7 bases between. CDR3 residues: CASSATVNTEAFF. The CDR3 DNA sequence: TGTGCCAGCAGCGCTACAGTGAACACTGAAGCTTTCTTT.